This entry is about one TCR beta chain. Its antigen is not identified. CDR3 length: 16 residues. The V gene lost 6 bases and the J gene lost 10 bases, with 25 bases spanning the gap. Germline CDR1 MNHEY, CDR2 SVGEGT. Treatment meaning: approximately 9-day PBMC culture with coronavirus spike peptide pools or control peptides (ViraFEST assay). The Oncomine TCR Beta short-read assay generated sequence data from the DNA of cultured CD4+ T cells. In this case, cultured CD4+ T cells provided the extracted genomic DNA. TCRdb reprocessed the PCR reads via MiXCR and lists one record per CDR3 protein. The sample includes around 7,200 distinct CDR3 sequences, about 59% of them seen just once. This specimen comes from a study of vaccination and CD4 T cells after COVID-19.

The clonotype originates from a human donor who had recovered from COVID-19. Sequenced input: CD4+ T cells from blood, cultured in vitro. The gene calls are TRBV6-2 or TRBV6-3 and TRBJ1-5, with D possibly TRBD1 on 5 matching bases. The CDR3 coding sequence is TGTGCCAGCAGGGACCCGGGGACCCCACGGGTGTATCCCCAGCATTTT. Protein: CASRDPGTPRVYPQHF.